These 25 T cell receptor beta chains were sequenced from one sample in a study of T cells after yellow fever vaccination. Via MiXCR, TCRdb re-called the 5' RACE reads, giving one row per CDR3 protein. In the table there are approximately 510,000 distinct CDR3 sequences, just over 20% of which are singletons. Sequencing was performed on PBMCs, taken 21 days after the first yellow fever vaccination. Receptor source: a man in his late teens or twenties who received the YFV17D yellow fever vaccine.

This rearrangement joins TRBV5-1 to TRBJ2-5; 9 bases are a match to TRBD2. With 3 bases clipped from V and 7 bases from J, the junction kept 19 bases outside the gene matches. The CDR3 runs 18 residues. Germline-derived CDR1 and CDR2 are SGHRS and YFSETQ. CDR3 protein: CASSSDWRGGRFYATQYF. DNA of the CDR3: TGCGCCAGCAGCTCGGACTGGCGGGGGGGCCGCTTCTATGCGACCCAGTACTTC. The whole variable domain, filled in from reference TRBV5-1 and TRBJ2-5, reads KAGVTQTPRYLIKTRGQQVTLSCSPISGHRSVSWYQQTPGQGLQFLFEYFSETQRNKGNFPGRFSGRQFSNSRSEMNVSTLELGDSALYLCASSSDWRGGRFYATQYFGPGTRLLVL.

This clonotype appeared a few times. The V gene is TRBV10-3, the J gene TRBJ1-3, with TRBD1 as a possible D gene (6 bases). Deletions cut 11 bases from V and 7 bases from J, with 12 bases between. The CDR3 sequence is 11 residues long. CDR1 is ENHRY, CDR2 SYGVKD, per germline. CDR3 nucleotides: TGTGCCTCCACGGGGGGCAACACCATATATTTT. Translated, it gives CASTGGNTIYF.

The CDR3 region has the DNA TGTGCCAGCAGCTTGGATTGGTACAATGAGCAGTTCTTC. Protein: CASSLDWYNEQFF. The V gene is TRBV5-5, the J gene TRBJ2-1, with D unresolved. This CDR3 has 13 amino acids. V was clipped by 0 bases and J by 4 bases, with 5 bases between them. The germline gives CDR1 SGHKS, CDR2 YYEKEE (reference sequence). The full variable domain, rest sourced from reference TRBV5-5 and TRBJ2-1, is DAGVTQSPTHLIKTRGQQVTLRCSPISGHKSVSWYQQVLGQGPQFIFQYYEKEERGRGNFPDRFSARQFPNYSSELNVNALLLGDSALYLCASSLDWYNEQFFGPGTRLTVL.

This sequence joins TRBV6-2 or TRBV6-3 and TRBJ2-7; TRBD2 matches at 7 bases. Trimming removed 5 bases from V and 0 bases from J; junction bases left unmatched: 10. This CDR3 spans 16 amino acids. Germline V gene lookup returns CDR1 MNHEY and CDR2 SVGEGT. The CDR3 DNA follows: TGTGCCAGCAGTCAGTCATTAGCGGGCCTCTCCTACGAGCAGTACTTC. Translation gives CASSQSLAGLSYEQYF.

The chain links TRBV7-2 to TRBJ2-2; 7 positions agree with TRBD1. The CDR3 totals 17 residues. The V and J ends lost 0 bases and 6 bases, in that order; junction bases with no gene match: 10. CDR1 SGHTA and CDR2 FQGNSA come from the germline V gene. The CDR3 region is CASSLAWTGPVAGELFF. CDR3 coding DNA: TGTGCCAGCAGCTTAGCGTGGACAGGCCCAGTCGCCGGGGAGCTGTTTTTT.

The chain carries TRBV20-1 and TRBJ1-3, with TRBD1 as a possible D gene (5 bases). The V and J ends lost 7 bases and 8 bases respectively, with 15 bases between them. The CDR3 consists of 12 residues. Germline V gene data show CDR1 as DFQATT and CDR2 as SNEGSKA (reference sequence). The CDR3 nucleotides read TGCAGTGGCACGCGCCAGGGACACACCATATATTTT. It translates to CSGTRQGHTIYF.

The chain couples TRBV11-2 to TRBJ2-4, with unresolved D. Looked up from germline, CDR1 is SGHAT and CDR2 is FQNNGV. Trimming removed 1 base at V and 1 base at J, with 8 bases between. CDR3 length equals 15 residues. CDR3 residues: CASSLGGWAKNIQYF. In nucleotides, the CDR3 is TGTGCCAGCAGCTTAGGTGGATGGGCCAAAAACATTCAGTACTTC.

This clonotype turned up a few times. The rearrangement joins TRBV18 to TRBJ2-1; 8 nucleotides align to TRBD1. Per the germline V gene, CDR1 is KGHSH and CDR2 is LQKENI. The CDR3 length is 16 residues. J gave up 8 bases and V 1 base, and 10 bases lay outside the gene matches. The CDR3 protein is CASSPRWTGRNDEQFF. In DNA form, the CDR3 reads TGTGCCAGCTCACCACGATGGACAGGGCGCAACGATGAGCAGTTCTTC.

This clonotype showed up many times. V and J are TRBV20-1 and TRBJ1-1; 9 bases fit TRBD1. V trimming: 6 bases; J trimming: 5 bases; junction bases outside the gene matches: 4. Germline V gene sequence: CDR1 DFQATT, CDR2 SNEGSKA (reference sequence). The CDR3 is 12 residues long. The DNA for the CDR3 is TGCAGTGCACGACAGGGGGGAACTGAAGCTTTCTTT. Translating gives CSARQGGTEAFF.

This clonotype was recorded a few times. The rearrangement links TRBV5-1 to TRBJ1-2; the match to TRBD1 covers 12 bases. After removal of 2 bases from V and 2 bases from J, the junction contained 13 bases not matched to a gene. CDR1 and CDR2 (germline): SGHRS, YFSETQ. The CDR3 has 19 residues. The CDR3 DNA follows: TGCGCCAGCAGCTTACGCCTCCGGGACAGGGGGCATGGGAACTATGGCTACACCTTC. This codes for CASSLRLRDRGHGNYGYTF.

V and J are TRBV18 and TRBJ1-6; D unclear. The CDR3 is made up of 12 amino acids. Trimming removed 6 bases from V and 6 bases from J, with 6 bases in between. The germline CDR1 and CDR2 sequences are KGHSH and LQKENI. DNA of the CDR3: TGTGCCAGCTCCGGTTTTAATTCACCCCTCCACTTT. Translating it yields CASSGFNSPLHF.

The rearrangement links TRBV11-2 to TRBJ2-1, with a tentative D call TRBD2 (5 bases). From germline, CDR1 is SGHAT and CDR2 FQNNGV. V lost 5 bases and J 0 bases, leaving 14 bases between the germline ends. This CDR3 spans 16 amino acids. Here the CDR3 reads CASSEGLVSSYNEQFF. As DNA, the CDR3 is TGTGCCAGCAGCGAAGGACTTGTCAGCTCCTACAATGAGCAGTTCTTC. Using reference TRBV11-2 and TRBJ2-1 for the parts outside the CDR3, the full variable domain is EAGVAQSPRYKIIEKRQSVAFWCNPISGHATLYWYQQILGQGPKLLIQFQNNGVVDDSQLPKDRFSAERLKGVDSTLKIQPAKLEDSAVYLCASSEGLVSSYNEQFFGPGTRLTVL.

In this sample, this clonotype turned up many times. Here the CDR3 reads CASSPLAGGDNEQFF. CDR3 DNA sequence: TGCGCCAGCAGCCCTCTAGCGGGGGGGGACAATGAGCAGTTCTTC. J is TRBJ2-1 and V is TRBV5-1; TRBD2 aligns across 12 bases. Germline trimming cut 4 bases from V and 5 bases from J; bases unmatched to any gene: 4. CDR3 length: 15 amino acids. CDR1 SGHRS and CDR2 YFSETQ come from the germline V gene.

V is TRBV11-2 and J is TRBJ1-2, with 8 bases identical to TRBD1. Trimming removed 8 bases from V and 6 bases from J; junction bases left unmatched: 11. Germline CDR1 SGHAT, CDR2 FQNNGV. The CDR3 has 14 amino acids. CDR3: CASARGLEADGYTF. The DNA for the CDR3 is TGTGCCAGCGCCAGGGGGCTCGAGGCCGATGGCTACACCTTC. Filled out from reference TRBV11-2 and TRBJ1-2, the complete variable domain reads EAGVAQSPRYKIIEKRQSVAFWCNPISGHATLYWYQQILGQGPKLLIQFQNNGVVDDSQLPKDRFSAERLKGVDSTLKIQPAKLEDSAVYLCASARGLEADGYTFGSGTRLTVV.

The chain employs TRBV28 and TRBJ1-2; D not resolved. Germline values: CDR1 MDHEN, CDR2 SYDVKM. The CDR3 is 13 residues long. V lost 3 bases to trimming and J lost 6 bases, with 11 bases between them. The CDR3 protein is CASSFRVVDGYTF. The CDR3 region has the DNA TGTGCCAGCAGTTTCCGGGTGGTGGATGGCTACACCTTC.

The rearrangement uses TRBV20-1 and TRBJ2-7; D is perhaps TRBD1 or TRBD2 (5 bases each). The germline V and J ends were trimmed by 0 bases and 5 bases, with 17 bases remaining between them. Per germline, CDR1 DFQATT and CDR2 SNEGSKA (reference sequence). This CDR3 is 15 amino acids long. CDR3 in amino acids: CSARDPLAGSDEQYF. DNA for the CDR3: TGCAGTGCTAGAGATCCCCTGGCAGGGAGCGACGAGCAGTACTTC.

This clonotype has a handful of counts. The V call is TRBV20-1, the J call TRBJ2-7; D may be TRBD2 (6 bases). V lost 2 bases to trimming and J lost 5 bases, with 19 bases between them. CDR1 and CDR2 from the germline V gene are DFQATT and SNEGSKA (reference sequence). The CDR3 has 15 amino acids. The CDR3 sequence: CSARYPGGPGDEQYF. The DNA of the CDR3 is TGCAGTGCTAGATATCCCGGGGGTCCCGGGGACGAGCAGTACTTC.

V usage is TRBV19 and J usage is TRBJ2-3, with 8 bases lining up with TRBD1. The trim removed 6 bases at V and 2 bases at J, leaving 4 bases unmatched. This CDR3 region has 14 residues. The V gene's germline CDR1 is LNHDA and CDR2 SQIVND (reference sequence). CDR3 sequence: CASRHQGATDTQYF. The CDR3 DNA reads as TGTGCCAGTAGGCACCAGGGGGCCACAGATACGCAGTATTTT.

V and J are TRBV7-2 and TRBJ2-2; 10 bases are a match to TRBD2. The ends lost 2 bases at V and 4 bases at J; junction bases unmatched: 1. Germline V gene data show CDR1 as SGHTA and CDR2 as FQGNSA. The CDR3 sequence is 15 residues long. The CDR3 reads CASSLTSGATGELFF. The CDR3 DNA reads as TGTGCCAGCAGCTTAACTAGCGGGGCCACCGGGGAGCTGTTTTTT.

CDR3 protein: CASSSGSQAFF. The CDR3 DNA reads as TGTGCCAGCAGTTCGGGGTCGCAGGCCTTCTTT. This chain joins TRBV12-3 or TRBV12-4 and TRBJ1-1; no clear D gene. Trimming stripped 4 bases from V and 14 bases from J, with 14 bases between. The CDR3 sequence is 11 residues long.

Only a few counts were recorded for this clonotype. This rearrangement joins TRBV4-1 to TRBJ1-1; 9 bases match TRBD1. V trimming: 0 bases; J trimming: 5 bases; junction bases outside the gene matches: 7. The CDR3 totals 16 residues. Germline-derived CDR1 and CDR2 are MGHRA and YSYEKL. The CDR3 nucleotides read TGCGCCAGCAGCCAAGAGGGGACAGGGTTAGGAACTGAAGCTTTCTTT. Amino acid sequence: CASSQEGTGLGTEAFF.

The chain carries TRBV7-9 and TRBJ2-2; TRBD1 is a possible D gene (6 bases). This CDR3 is 16 amino acids long. V was pared by 5 bases and J by 3 bases, with 16 bases between. Looked up from germline, CDR1 is SEHNR and CDR2 is FQNEAQ (reference sequence). The CDR3 nucleotides are TGTGCCAGCAGCCCCCAGGGGCTAGTAGACACCGGGGAGCTGTTTTTT. It is translated as CASSPQGLVDTGELFF. Combining the CDR3 with reference TRBV7-9 and TRBJ2-2 gives the whole variable domain DTGVSQNPRHKITKRGQNVTFRCDPISEHNRLYWYRQTLGQGPEFLTYFQNEAQLEKSRLLSDRFSAERPKGSFSTLEIQRTEQGDSAMYLCASSPQGLVDTGELFFGEGSRLTVL.

V usage is TRBV5-1 and J usage is TRBJ1-1; weak D call: TRBD1 (5 bases). V lost 0 bases and J 4 bases, leaving 13 bases between the germline ends. The germline CDR1 and CDR2 sequences are SGHRS and YFSETQ. There are 15 residues in the CDR3. The CDR3 DNA reads as TGCGCCAGCAGCTTGGACGTCGGGGGGGGCACTGAAGCTTTCTTT. Encoded protein: CASSLDVGGGTEAFF.

The V and J genes are TRBV24-1 and TRBJ1-1; 8 bases match TRBD1. CDR1 and CDR2 from the germline V gene are KGHDR and SFDVKD. V gave up 2 bases and J gave up 4 bases; unmatched junction bases: 5. CDR3 length: 15 residues. Here the CDR3 reads CATSDSRGPGTEAFF. CDR3 nucleotide sequence: TGTGCCACCAGTGATTCCAGGGGGCCAGGCACTGAAGCTTTCTTT.

This clonotype was detected only a few times. CDR3 in amino acids: CASSEAPGRYEQYV. The DNA for the CDR3 is TGTGCCAGCAGTGAAGCGCCGGGCAGGTACGAGCAGTACGTC. The rearrangement uses TRBV2 and TRBJ2-7; D ambiguous. Germline assignment: CDR1 SNHLY and CDR2 FYNNEI. This CDR3 contains 14 residues. The V end was cut by 0 bases, the J end by 4 bases, with 10 bases between.